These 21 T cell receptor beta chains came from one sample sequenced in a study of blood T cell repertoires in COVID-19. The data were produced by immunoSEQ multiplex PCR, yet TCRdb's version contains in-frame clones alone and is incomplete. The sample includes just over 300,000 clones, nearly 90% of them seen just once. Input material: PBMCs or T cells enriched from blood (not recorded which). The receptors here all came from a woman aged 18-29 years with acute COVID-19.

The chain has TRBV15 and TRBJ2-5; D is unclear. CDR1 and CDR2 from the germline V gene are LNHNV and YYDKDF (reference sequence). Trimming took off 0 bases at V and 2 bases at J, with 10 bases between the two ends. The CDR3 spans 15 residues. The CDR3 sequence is CATSRETSYQETQYF. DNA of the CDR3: TGTGCCACCAGCAGAGAGACATCGTATCAAGAGACCCAGTACTTC.

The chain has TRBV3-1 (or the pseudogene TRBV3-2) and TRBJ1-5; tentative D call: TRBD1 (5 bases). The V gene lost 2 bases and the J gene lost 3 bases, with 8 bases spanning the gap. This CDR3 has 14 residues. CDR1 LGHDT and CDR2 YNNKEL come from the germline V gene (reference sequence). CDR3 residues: CASSQQGFNQPQHF. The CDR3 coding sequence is TGTGCCAGCAGCCAACAGGGTTTCAATCAGCCCCAGCATTTT.

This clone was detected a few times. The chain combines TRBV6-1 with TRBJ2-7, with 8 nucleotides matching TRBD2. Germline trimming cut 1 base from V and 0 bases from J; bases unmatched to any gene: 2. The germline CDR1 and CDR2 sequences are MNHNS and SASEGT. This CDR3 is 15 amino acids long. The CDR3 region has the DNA TGTGCCAGCAGTGAAGGGGCGGGAGGCTCCTACGAGCAGTACTTC. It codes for CASSEGAGGSYEQYF.

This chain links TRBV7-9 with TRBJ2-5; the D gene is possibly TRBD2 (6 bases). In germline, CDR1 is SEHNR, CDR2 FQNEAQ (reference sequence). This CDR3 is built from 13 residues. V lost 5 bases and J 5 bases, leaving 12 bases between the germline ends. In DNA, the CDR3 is TGTGCCAGCAGCCCCAGGGACTTGGAGACCCAGTACTTC. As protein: CASSPRDLETQYF.

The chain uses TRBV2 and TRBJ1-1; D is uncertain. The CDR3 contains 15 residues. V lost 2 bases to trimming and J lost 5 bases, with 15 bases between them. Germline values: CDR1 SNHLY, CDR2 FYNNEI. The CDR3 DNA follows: TGTGCCAGCAGTGAAAGGGAGGAGGGATGGACTGAAGCTTTCTTT. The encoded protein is CASSEREEGWTEAFF.

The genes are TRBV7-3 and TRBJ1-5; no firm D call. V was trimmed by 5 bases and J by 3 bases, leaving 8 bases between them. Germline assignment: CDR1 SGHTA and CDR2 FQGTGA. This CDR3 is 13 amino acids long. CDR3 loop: CASSHGPNQPQHF. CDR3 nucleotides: TGTGCCAGCAGCCATGGCCCCAATCAGCCCCAGCATTTT.

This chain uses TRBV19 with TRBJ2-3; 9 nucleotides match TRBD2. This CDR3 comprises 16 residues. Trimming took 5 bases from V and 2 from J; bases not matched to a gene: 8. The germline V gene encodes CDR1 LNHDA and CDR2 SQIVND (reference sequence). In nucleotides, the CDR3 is TGTGCCAGTAGTCCTACTAGCGGGCCCCCCACAGATACGCAGTATTTT. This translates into CASSPTSGPPTDTQYF.

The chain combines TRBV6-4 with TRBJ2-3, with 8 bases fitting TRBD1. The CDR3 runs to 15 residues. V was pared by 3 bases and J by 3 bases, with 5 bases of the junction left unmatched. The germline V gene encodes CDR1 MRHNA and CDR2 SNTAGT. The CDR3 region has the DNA TGTGCCAGCAGTGAGGCAGGGGGCAGGACAGATACGCAGTATTTT. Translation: CASSEAGGRTDTQYF.

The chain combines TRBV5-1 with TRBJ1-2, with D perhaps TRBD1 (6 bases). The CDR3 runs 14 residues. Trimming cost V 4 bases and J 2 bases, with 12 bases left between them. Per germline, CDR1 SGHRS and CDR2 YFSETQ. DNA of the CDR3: TGCGCCAGCAGCCCCGGACAGCCAAACTATGGCTACACCTTC. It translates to CASSPGQPNYGYTF.

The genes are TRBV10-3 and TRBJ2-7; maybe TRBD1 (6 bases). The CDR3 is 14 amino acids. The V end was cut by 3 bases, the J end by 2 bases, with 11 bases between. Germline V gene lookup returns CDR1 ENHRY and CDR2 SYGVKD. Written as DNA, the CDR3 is TGTGCCATCAGTGACCCAGGGGAGACCTACGAGCAGTACTTC. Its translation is CAISDPGETYEQYF.

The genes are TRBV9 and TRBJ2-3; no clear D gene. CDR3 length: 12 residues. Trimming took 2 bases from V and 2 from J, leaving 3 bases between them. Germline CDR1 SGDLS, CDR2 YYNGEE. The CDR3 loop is CASSVLTDTQYF. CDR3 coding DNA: TGTGCCAGCAGCGTCCTCACAGATACGCAGTATTTT.

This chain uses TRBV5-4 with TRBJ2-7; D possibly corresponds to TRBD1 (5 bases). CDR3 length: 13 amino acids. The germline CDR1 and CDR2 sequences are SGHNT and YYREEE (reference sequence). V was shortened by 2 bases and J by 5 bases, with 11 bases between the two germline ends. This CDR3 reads CASSFRVRDEQYF. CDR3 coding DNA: TGTGCCAGCAGCTTCAGGGTAAGAGACGAGCAGTACTTC.

Here the CDR3 reads CASSYTGKTRSYEQYF. The DNA of the CDR3 is TGTGCCAGCAGTTACACGGGTAAAACGAGATCATACGAGCAGTACTTC. V and J are TRBV6-2 or TRBV6-3 and TRBJ2-7, with D unclear. V shed 2 bases and J shed 4 bases, with 18 bases lying between them. Germline CDR1 reads MNHEY; CDR2 reads SVGEGT. The CDR3 contains 16 residues.

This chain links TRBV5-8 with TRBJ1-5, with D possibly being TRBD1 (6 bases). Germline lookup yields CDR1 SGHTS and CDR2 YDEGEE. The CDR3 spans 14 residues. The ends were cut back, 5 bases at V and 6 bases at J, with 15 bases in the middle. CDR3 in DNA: TGTGCCAGCAGGCCGGGGGGGGCGGGTCAGCCCCAGCATTTT. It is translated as CASRPGGAGQPQHF. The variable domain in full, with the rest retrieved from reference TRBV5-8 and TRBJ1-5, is EAGVTQSPTHLIKTRGQQATLRCSPISGHTSVYWYQQALGLGLQFLLWYDEGEERNRGNFPPRFSGRQFPNYSSELNVNALELEDSALYLCASRPGGAGQPQHFGDGTRLSIL.

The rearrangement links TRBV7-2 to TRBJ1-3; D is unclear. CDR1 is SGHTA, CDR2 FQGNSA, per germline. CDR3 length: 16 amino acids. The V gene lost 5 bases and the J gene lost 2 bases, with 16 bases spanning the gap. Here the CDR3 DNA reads TGTGCCAGCAGCCCATATTCCGGGGTTACTGGAAACACCATATATTTT. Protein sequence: CASSPYSGVTGNTIYF.

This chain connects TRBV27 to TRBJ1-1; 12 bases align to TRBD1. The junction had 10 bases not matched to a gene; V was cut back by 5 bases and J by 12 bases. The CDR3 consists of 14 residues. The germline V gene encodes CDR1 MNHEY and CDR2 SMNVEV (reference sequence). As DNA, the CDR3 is TGTGCCAGCAGTCATTCCGGGACAGGGGGCGAAACTTTCTTT. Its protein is CASSHSGTGGETFF.

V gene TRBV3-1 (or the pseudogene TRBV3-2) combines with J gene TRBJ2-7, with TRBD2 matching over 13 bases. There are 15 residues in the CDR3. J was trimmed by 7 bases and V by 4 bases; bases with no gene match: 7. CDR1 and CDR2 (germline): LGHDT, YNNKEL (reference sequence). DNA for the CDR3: TGTGCCAGCAGCCGACGGACTAGCGGGAGCCGGGAGCAGTACTTC. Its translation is CASSRRTSGSREQYF.

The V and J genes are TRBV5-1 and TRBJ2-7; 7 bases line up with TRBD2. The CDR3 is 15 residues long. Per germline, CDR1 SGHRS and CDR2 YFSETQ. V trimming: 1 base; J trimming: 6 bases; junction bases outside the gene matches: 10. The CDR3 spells CASSLPERGEIEQYF. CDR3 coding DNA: TGCGCCAGCAGCTTGCCCGAGCGGGGTGAAATCGAGCAGTACTTC.

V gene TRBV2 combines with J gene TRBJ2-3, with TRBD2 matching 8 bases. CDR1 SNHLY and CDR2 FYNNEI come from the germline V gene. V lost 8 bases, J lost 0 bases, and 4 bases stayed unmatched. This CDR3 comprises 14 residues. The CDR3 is CASRLALSTDTQYF. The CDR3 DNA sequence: TGTGCCAGCCGACTAGCGCTGAGCACAGATACGCAGTATTTT.

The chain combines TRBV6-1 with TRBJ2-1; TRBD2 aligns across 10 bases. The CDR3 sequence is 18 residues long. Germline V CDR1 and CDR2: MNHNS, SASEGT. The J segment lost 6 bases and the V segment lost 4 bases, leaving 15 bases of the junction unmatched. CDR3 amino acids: CASSGDPQGAGGRNEQFF. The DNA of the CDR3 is TGTGCCAGCAGTGGAGATCCGCAGGGAGCGGGAGGGCGCAATGAGCAGTTCTTC.

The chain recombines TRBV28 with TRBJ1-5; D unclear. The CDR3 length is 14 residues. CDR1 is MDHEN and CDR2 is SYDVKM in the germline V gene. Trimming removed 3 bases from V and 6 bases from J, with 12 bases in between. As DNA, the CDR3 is TGTGCCAGCAGTTTTGGCCCCTTAAGTCAGCCCCAGCATTTT. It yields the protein CASSFGPLSQPQHF.